The 8 T cell receptor beta chains below all came from one sample that was sequenced in a study of Ad26.COV2.S vaccination and SARS-CoV-2 variants. Treatment specified: some 19 received Ad26.COV2.S at low or high dose, single or two shots; about 5 received placebo; per-sample allocation not given. Sampling was done on day 63 after the first vaccine or placebo injection. Here immunoSEQ multiplex PCR was the method, and the copy in TCRdb shows in-frame clones only, minus some. The table records approximately 450,000 clones, roughly 90% of them present only once. The sequences come from peripheral blood, collected in a trial of Ad26.COV2.S vaccine versus placebo. The source is a person aged 18-65 years who received the Ad26.COV2.S COVID-19 vaccine or a placebo.

This clone appeared a single time. This sequence joins TRBV5-1 and TRBJ1-2, with D unclear. The CDR3 is 16 amino acids. The germline V gene encodes CDR1 SGHRS and CDR2 YFSETQ. Trimming took 5 bases from V and 3 from J, leaving 20 bases between them. The CDR3 loop reads CASSSMGHDIDYGYTF. In nucleotides, the CDR3 is TGCGCCAGCAGTTCGATGGGCCACGATATAGACTATGGCTACACCTTC. Looking up the rest from reference TRBV5-1 and TRBJ1-2 gives the full variable domain: KAGVTQTPRYLIKTRGQQVTLSCSPISGHRSVSWYQQTPGQGLQFLFEYFSETQRNKGNFPGRFSGRQFSNSRSEMNVSTLELGDSALYLCASSSMGHDIDYGYTFGSGTRLTVV.

This clone has just one count. This specimen includes other DNA sequences encoding the same CDR3. Here the CDR3 reads CASSFLGTEAFF. CDR3 DNA sequence: TGTGCCAGCAGTTTCTTGGGCACTGAAGCTTTCTTT. V gene TRBV12-3 or TRBV12-4 combines with J gene TRBJ1-1; no firm D call. V lost 3 bases to trimming and J lost 4 bases, with 6 bases between them. There are 12 residues in the CDR3.

V usage is TRBV19 and J usage is TRBJ2-2, with D tentatively TRBD2 (5 bases). Germline assignment: CDR1 LNHDA and CDR2 SQIVND (reference sequence). The CDR3 is 15 residues long. The V gene lost 5 bases and the J gene lost 2 bases, with 12 bases spanning the gap. The CDR3: CASSPRTGNTGELFF. CDR3 DNA: TGTGCCAGTAGTCCGAGGACGGGAAACACCGGGGAGCTGTTTTTT.

The chain carries TRBV15 and TRBJ2-7; 7 bases align to TRBD2. V lost 8 bases, J lost 4 bases, and 8 bases stayed unmatched. The length of the CDR3 is 13 residues. Germline-derived CDR1 and CDR2 are LNHNV and YYDKDF (reference sequence). CDR3 sequence (DNA): TGTGCCACCGGTGGACTAGGTAAATACGAGCAGTACTTC. Encoded protein: CATGGLGKYEQYF.

J is TRBJ1-2 and V is TRBV5-4; 7 nucleotides match TRBD1. CDR3 length: 14 amino acids. The V and J ends lost 0 bases and 2 bases, in that order; junction bases with no gene match: 1. Per germline, CDR1 SGHNT and CDR2 YYREEE (reference sequence). The DNA for the CDR3 is TGTGCCAGCAGCTTGGGGACAGGAAACTATGGCTACACCTTC. Its protein is CASSLGTGNYGYTF.

The CDR3 here is CSVEDLRGLNYGYTF. The CDR3 DNA follows: TGCAGCGTTGAAGATCTCAGGGGGCTTAACTATGGCTACACCTTC. V is TRBV29-1 and J is TRBJ1-2; 8 bases line up with TRBD1. CDR1 and CDR2 from the germline V gene are SQVTM and ANQGSEA. V shed 0 bases, J shed 1 base, and the junction held 4 bases outside the gene matches. The CDR3 sequence is 15 residues long.

Points on this clone: Additional DNA sequences in this sample encode the identical CDR3. This rearrangement joins TRBV12-3 or TRBV12-4 to TRBJ2-7; D call uncertain. Trimming took 1 base from V and 0 from J, leaving 4 bases between them. There are 13 residues in the CDR3. The DNA for the CDR3 is TGTGCCAGCAGTTTAGGGGGCTCCTACGAGCAGTACTTC. It specifies CASSLGGSYEQYF.

The CDR3 coding sequence is TGCGCCAGCAGCCAGAATAGCGGGAGGGCCCACGAGCAGTACTTC. Residues: CASSQNSGRAHEQYF. The chain couples TRBV4-1 to TRBJ2-7; 11 nucleotides align to TRBD2. Germline CDR1 and CDR2: MGHRA and YSYEKL. The V gene end was trimmed by 3 bases and the J gene end by 5 bases; junction bases not matched to a gene: 6. The CDR3 has 15 residues.